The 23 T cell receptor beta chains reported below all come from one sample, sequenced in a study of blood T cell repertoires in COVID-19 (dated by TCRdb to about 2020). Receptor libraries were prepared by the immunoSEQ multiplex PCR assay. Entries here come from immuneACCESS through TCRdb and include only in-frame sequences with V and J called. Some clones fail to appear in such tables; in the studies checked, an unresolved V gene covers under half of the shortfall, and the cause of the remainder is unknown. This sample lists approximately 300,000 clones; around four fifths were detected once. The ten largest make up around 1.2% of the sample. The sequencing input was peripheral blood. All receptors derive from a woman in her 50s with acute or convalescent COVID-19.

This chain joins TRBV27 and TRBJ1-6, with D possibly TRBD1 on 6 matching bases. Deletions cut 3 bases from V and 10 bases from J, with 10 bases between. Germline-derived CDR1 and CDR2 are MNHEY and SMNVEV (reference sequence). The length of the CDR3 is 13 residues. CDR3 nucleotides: TGTGCCAGCAGTTTGGACAGAGGCTCACCCCTCCACTTT. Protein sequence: CASSLDRGSPLHF.

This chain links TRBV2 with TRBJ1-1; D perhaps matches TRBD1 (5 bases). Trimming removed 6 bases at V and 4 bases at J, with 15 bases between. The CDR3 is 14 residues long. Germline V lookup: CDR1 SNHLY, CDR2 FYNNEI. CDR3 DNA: TGTGCCAGCAGGGGGGAGGGGAGGGGCACTGAAGCTTTCTTT. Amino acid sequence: CASRGEGRGTEAFF.

Here the CDR3 DNA reads TGTGCCAGCAGTGACCCACGGACTAGCGGGCTTCTGCAGTTCTTC. Protein: CASSDPRTSGLLQFF. This chain uses TRBV6-1 with TRBJ2-1; 11 bases map to TRBD2. The CDR3 is 15 residues long. The V gene end was trimmed by 3 bases and the J gene end by 12 bases; junction bases not matched to a gene: 10. Germline loops: CDR1 MNHNS, CDR2 SASEGT.

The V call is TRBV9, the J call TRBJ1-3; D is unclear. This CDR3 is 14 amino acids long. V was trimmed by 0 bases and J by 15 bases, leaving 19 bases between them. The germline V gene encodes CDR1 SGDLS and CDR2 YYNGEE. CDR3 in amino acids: CASSVVAVRGVEYF. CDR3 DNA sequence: TGTGCCAGCAGCGTAGTGGCGGTACGGGGAGTTGAATATTTT.

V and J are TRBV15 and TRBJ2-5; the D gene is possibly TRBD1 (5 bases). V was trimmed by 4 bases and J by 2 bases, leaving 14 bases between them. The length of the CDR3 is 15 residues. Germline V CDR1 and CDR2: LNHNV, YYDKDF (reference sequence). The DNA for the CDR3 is TGTGCCACCAGCATTAATGGGGCGGCTCAAGAGACCCAGTACTTC. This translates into CATSINGAAQETQYF.

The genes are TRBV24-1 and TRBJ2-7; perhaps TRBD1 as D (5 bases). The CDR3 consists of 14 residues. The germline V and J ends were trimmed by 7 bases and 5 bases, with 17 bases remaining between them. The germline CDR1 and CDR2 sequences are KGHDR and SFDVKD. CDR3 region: CATRAKTGTHEQYF. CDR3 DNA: TGTGCCACCAGGGCGAAAACAGGTACCCACGAGCAGTACTTC.

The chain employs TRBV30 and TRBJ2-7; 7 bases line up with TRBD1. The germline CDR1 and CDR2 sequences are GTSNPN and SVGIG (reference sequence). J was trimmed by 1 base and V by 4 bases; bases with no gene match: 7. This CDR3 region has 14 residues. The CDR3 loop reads CAWTLRQGSYEQYF. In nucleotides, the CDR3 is TGTGCCTGGACCCTTCGACAGGGTTCCTACGAGCAGTACTTC.

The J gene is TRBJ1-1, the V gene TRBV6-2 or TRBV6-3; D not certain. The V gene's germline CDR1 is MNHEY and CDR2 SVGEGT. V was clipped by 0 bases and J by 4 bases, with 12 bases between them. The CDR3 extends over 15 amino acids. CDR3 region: CASSYSGGRGTEAFF. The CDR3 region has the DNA TGTGCCAGCAGTTACTCGGGAGGGCGCGGCACTGAAGCTTTCTTT.

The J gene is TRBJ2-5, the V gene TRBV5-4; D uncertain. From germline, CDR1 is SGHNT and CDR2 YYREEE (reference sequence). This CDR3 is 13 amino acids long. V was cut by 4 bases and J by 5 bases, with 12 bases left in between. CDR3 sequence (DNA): TGTGCCAGCAGCCGTGACATATTGGAGACCCAGTACTTC. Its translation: CASSRDILETQYF.

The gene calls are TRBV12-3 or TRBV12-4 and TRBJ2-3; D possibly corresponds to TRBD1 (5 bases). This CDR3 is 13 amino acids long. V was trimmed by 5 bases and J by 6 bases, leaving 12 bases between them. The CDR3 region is CASSQGLRDTQYF. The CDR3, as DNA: TGTGCCAGCAGTCAGGGTTTACGGGATACGCAGTATTTT.

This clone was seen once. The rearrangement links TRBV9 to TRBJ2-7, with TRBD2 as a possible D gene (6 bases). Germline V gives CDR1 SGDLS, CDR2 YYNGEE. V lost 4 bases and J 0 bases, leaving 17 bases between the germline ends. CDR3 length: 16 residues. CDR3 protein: CASSLTSGPSSYEQYF. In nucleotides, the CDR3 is TGTGCCAGCAGCCTAACGAGCGGGCCGAGCTCCTACGAGCAGTACTTC.

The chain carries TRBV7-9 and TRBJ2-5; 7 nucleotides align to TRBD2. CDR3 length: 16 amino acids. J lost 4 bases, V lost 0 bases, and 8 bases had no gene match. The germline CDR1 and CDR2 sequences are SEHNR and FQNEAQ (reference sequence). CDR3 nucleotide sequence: TGTGCCAGCAGCTTAGCTATTACTAGCGTTGGAGAGACCCAGTACTTC. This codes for CASSLAITSVGETQYF. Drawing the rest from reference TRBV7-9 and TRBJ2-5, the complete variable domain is DTGVSQNPRHKITKRGQNVTFRCDPISEHNRLYWYRQTLGQGPEFLTYFQNEAQLEKSRLLSDRFSAERPKGSFSTLEIQRTEQGDSAMYLCASSLAITSVGETQYFGPGTRLLVL.

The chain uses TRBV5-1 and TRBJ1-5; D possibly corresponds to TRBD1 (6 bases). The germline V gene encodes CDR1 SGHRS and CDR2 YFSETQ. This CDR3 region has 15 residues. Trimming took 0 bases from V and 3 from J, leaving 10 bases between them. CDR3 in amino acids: CASSLGTGTNQPQHF. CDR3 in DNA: TGCGCCAGCAGCTTGGGAACAGGGACCAATCAGCCCCAGCATTTT.

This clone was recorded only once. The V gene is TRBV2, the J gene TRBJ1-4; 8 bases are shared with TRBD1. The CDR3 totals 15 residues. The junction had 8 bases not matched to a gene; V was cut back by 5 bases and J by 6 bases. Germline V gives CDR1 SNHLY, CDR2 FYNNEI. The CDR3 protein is CASSWGQVPDEKLFF. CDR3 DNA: TGTGCCAGCAGTTGGGGACAGGTCCCCGATGAAAAACTGTTTTTT. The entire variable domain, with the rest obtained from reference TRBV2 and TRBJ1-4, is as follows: EPEVTQTPSHQVTQMGQEVILRCVPISNHLYFYWYRQILGQKVEFLVSFYNNEISEKSEIFDDQFSVERPDGSNFTLKIRSTKLEDSAMYFCASSWGQVPDEKLFFGSGTQLSVL.

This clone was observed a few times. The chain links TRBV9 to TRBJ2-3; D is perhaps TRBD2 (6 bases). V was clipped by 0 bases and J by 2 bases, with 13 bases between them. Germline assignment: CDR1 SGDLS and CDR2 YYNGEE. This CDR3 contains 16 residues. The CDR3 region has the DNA TGTGCCAGCAGCGTAGGAGCCGCGGGACCCACAGATACGCAGTATTTT. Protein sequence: CASSVGAAGPTDTQYF.

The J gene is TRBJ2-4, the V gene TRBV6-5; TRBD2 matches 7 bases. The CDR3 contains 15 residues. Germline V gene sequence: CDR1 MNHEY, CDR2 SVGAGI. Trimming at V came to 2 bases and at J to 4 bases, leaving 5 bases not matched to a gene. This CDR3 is CASSYGLAEKNIQYF. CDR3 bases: TGTGCCAGCAGTTACGGCCTAGCGGAAAAAAACATTCAGTACTTC.

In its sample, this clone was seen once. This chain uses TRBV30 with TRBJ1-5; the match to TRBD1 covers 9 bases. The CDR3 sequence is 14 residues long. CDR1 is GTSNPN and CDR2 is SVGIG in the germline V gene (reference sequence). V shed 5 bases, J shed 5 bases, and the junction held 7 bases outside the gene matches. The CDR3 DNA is TGTGCCTGGCAACGGACAGGGGCAGATCAGCCCCAGCATTTT. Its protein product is CAWQRTGADQPQHF.

The CDR3 loop is CASSLPGGGAFF. CDR3 in DNA: TGTGCCAGCAGCCTCCCGGGCGGAGGAGCTTTCTTT. The chain is built from TRBV5-4 and TRBJ1-1, with D uncertain. V was clipped by 4 bases and J by 10 bases, with 14 bases between them. CDR3 length: 12 residues. Germline CDR1 and CDR2: SGHNT and YYREEE (reference sequence).

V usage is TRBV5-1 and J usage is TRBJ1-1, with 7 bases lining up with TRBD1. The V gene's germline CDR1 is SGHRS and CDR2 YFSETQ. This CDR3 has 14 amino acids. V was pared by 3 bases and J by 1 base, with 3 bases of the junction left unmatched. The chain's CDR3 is CASSWTGTNTEAFF. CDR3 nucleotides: TGCGCCAGCAGCTGGACAGGAACGAACACTGAAGCTTTCTTT.

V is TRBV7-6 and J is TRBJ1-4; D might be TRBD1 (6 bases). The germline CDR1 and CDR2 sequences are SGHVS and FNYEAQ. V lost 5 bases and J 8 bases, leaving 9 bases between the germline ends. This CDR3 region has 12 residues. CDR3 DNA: TGTGCCAGCAGCATGGACAGCGAAAAACTGTTTTTT. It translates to CASSMDSEKLFF.

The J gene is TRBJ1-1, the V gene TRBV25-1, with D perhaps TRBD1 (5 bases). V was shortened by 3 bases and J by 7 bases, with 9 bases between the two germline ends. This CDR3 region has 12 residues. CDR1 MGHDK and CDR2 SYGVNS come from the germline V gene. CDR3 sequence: CASSEGGLEAFF. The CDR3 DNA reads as TGTGCCAGCAGTGAGGGGGGACTTGAAGCTTTCTTT.

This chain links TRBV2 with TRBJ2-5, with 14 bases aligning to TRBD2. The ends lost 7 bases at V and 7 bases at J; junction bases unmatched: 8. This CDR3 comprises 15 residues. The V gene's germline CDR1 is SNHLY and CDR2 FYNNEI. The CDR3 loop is CASMGTSGGPATQYF. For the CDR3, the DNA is TGTGCCAGCATGGGGACTAGCGGGGGCCCCGCGACCCAGTACTTC.

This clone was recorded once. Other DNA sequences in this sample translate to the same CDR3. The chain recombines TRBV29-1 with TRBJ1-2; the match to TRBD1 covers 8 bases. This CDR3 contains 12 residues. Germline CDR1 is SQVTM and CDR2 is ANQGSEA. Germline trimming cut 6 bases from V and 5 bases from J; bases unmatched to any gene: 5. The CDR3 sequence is CSVAGGDYGYTF. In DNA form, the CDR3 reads TGCAGCGTCGCAGGGGGCGATTATGGCTACACCTTC.